Shown below are 9 T cell receptor beta chains from a single sample sequenced in a study of blood T cell repertoires in COVID-19. Clones were sequenced by immunoSEQ multiplex PCR, and TCRdb holds only the in-frame ones, with some missing. This repertoire shows more than 250,000 clones, about 90% found once; its top ten account for about 2.2%. The sequenced sample was peripheral blood. The receptor source for this set is a woman aged 25 to 39 who had recovered from COVID-19.

Points on this clone: A junction end diverges from the germline sequence, so it may reflect a read error. The chain couples TRBV7-7 to TRBJ1-1; 9 nucleotides agree with TRBD1. This CDR3 has 14 residues. The germline V gene has CDR1 SSHAT and CDR2 FNYEAQ (reference sequence). This chain's CDR3 is CASSRNRGPTEAFF. DNA of the CDR3: TGTGCTAGCAGCCGCAACAGGGGGCCGACTGAAGCTTTCTTT.

The chain uses TRBV27 and TRBJ1-5; a possible D gene is TRBD1 (6 bases). The CDR3 sequence is 15 residues long. Looked up from germline, CDR1 is MNHEY and CDR2 is SMNVEV (reference sequence). V lost 9 bases and J 0 bases, leaving 15 bases between the germline ends. CDR3 bases: TGTGCCAGGAGACACGGACAGAATAGCAATCAGCCCCAGCATTTT. Translation gives CARRHGQNSNQPQHF.

The chain is built from TRBV4-1 and TRBJ1-1, with 8 bases that match TRBD1. Germline V gives CDR1 MGHRA, CDR2 YSYEKL. V dropped 4 bases and J dropped 1; count of bases not matched to a gene: 5. The CDR3 is made up of 15 amino acids. The CDR3: CASSPKGQGNTEAFF. For the CDR3, the DNA is TGCGCCAGCAGCCCCAAAGGACAGGGGAACACTGAAGCTTTCTTT.

This clone was found a few times. This chain connects TRBV9 to TRBJ1-4; TRBD1 matches at 7 bases. Per germline, CDR1 SGDLS and CDR2 YYNGEE. Germline trimming cut 0 bases from V and 7 bases from J; bases unmatched to any gene: 6. This CDR3 comprises 15 residues. The CDR3 here is CASSVGAGTAEKLFF. The CDR3 DNA sequence: TGTGCCAGCAGCGTAGGTGCAGGGACAGCTGAAAAACTGTTTTTT.

This chain uses TRBV10-3 with TRBJ2-5; D might be TRBD1 (6 bases). The V gene lost 6 bases and the J gene lost 1 base, with 6 bases spanning the gap. This CDR3 spans 12 amino acids. Germline V gives CDR1 ENHRY, CDR2 SYGVKD. CDR3 region: CAIRDSQETQYF. Written as DNA, the CDR3 is TGTGCCATCAGGGACAGCCAAGAGACCCAGTACTTC.

The count of this clone is one. CDR3 amino acids: CASSGLQGNTEAFF. In nucleotides, the CDR3 is TGTGCCAGCAGCGGATTACAGGGGAACACTGAAGCTTTCTTT. This rearrangement joins TRBV7-6 to TRBJ1-1, with D perhaps TRBD1 (6 bases). Germline-derived CDR1 and CDR2 are SGHVS and FNYEAQ. V was trimmed by 5 bases and J by 1 base, leaving 11 bases between them. This CDR3 has 14 amino acids.

This clone occurred many times. The chain is built from TRBV7-9 and TRBJ2-5; no firm D call. Germline-derived CDR1 and CDR2 are SEHNR and FQNEAQ (reference sequence). V lost 3 bases and J 1 base, leaving 9 bases between the germline ends. This CDR3 is built from 14 residues. CDR3 amino acids: CASSFGQAQETQYF. CDR3 DNA: TGTGCCAGCAGCTTCGGCCAGGCCCAAGAGACCCAGTACTTC.

J is TRBJ2-7 and V is TRBV7-3; D is unclear. Looked up from germline, CDR1 is SGHTA and CDR2 is FQGTGA. Trimming stripped 1 base from V and 5 bases from J, with 12 bases between. CDR3 length equals 14 residues. DNA for the CDR3: TGTGCCAGCAGCTTAAATAACATAGCCAACGAGCAGTACTTC. It codes for CASSLNNIANEQYF.

Concerning this clone itself: The sample holds other DNA sequences that translate to the same CDR3. This sequence joins TRBV5-1 and TRBJ2-7, with 10 bases aligning to TRBD2. V trimming: 0 bases; J trimming: 0 bases; junction bases outside the gene matches: 0. The CDR3 is 15 residues long. Germline lookup yields CDR1 SGHRS and CDR2 YFSETQ. This chain's CDR3 is CASSLVAGGSYEQYF. Written as DNA, the CDR3 is TGCGCCAGCAGCTTGGTAGCGGGGGGCTCCTACGAGCAGTACTTC.